This T cell receptor (beta chain) derives from a study of spatial heterogeneity in lung cancer. V shed 2 bases and J 8 bases; nucleotides not matched to a gene: 8. Germline loops: CDR1 KGHSH, CDR2 LQKENI. The CDR3 covers 17 residues. This clonotype was picked up a small number of times. TCRdb processed the 5' RACE reads anew with MiXCR; each CDR3 protein has one entry. Counted here are roughly 70,000 distinct CDR3 sequences, 10% to 15% occurring once; the ten biggest clones make up 5.5% to 7.5%. The time point here: sample taken at primary tumor resection. Unsorted samples of tumor, nontumor lung or frozen PBMC had their whole RNA sequenced.

The TCR sequence derives from a male donor with early-stage non-small cell lung cancer. Sequenced here: PBMCs, sampled at surgery. The chain carries TRBV18 and TRBJ2-1, with 14 bases aligning to TRBD2. The CDR3 region has the DNA TGTGCCAGCTCACCAGGGACTAGCGGGAGAAGCTCCGATGAGCAGTTCTTC. Its protein product is CASSPGTSGRSSDEQFF.